A selection of T cell receptor beta chains follows, all from one sample in a study of blood T cell repertoires in COVID-19. Repertoires were generated with immunoSEQ multiplex PCR, while TCRdb's copy carries only in-frame clones and drops some. The sample includes 200,000 to 250,000 clones, roughly 82% of them seen just once. Sample: peripheral blood. These receptors were taken from a woman in her 70s with acute or convalescent COVID-19. Each CDR3 is given with its conserved first and last residue. Fields, in order: clone size, D gene, CDR3 length, J gene, V gene, CDR3 DNA, CDR3 protein. D genes are given only for firm matches. Not every row has a clone size; where given, it reads once, few, many or a size class.

NA | TRBD1 | 16 | TRBJ2-2 | TRBV5-4 | TGTGCCAGCAGCTCAGCCTACAGGGGGCAGAGCGGGGAGCTGTTTTTT | CASSSAYRGQSGELFF
NA | TRBD1 | 16 | TRBJ1-2 | TRBV4-3 | TGCGCCAGCAGCCAAGACTGGACAGGGATTAACTATGGCTACACCTTC | CASSQDWTGINYGYTF
once | TRBD1 | 14 | TRBJ1-5 | TRBV5-1 | TGCGCCAGCAGCCCCGGACAGGGCGACCAGCCCCAGCATTTT | CASSPGQGDQPQHF
NA | TRBD1 | 15 | TRBJ1-1 | TRBV5-1 | TGCGCCAGCAGCCTAGGACAGGGTTTGAACACTGAAGCTTTCTTT | CASSLGQGLNTEAFF
NA | NA | 15 | TRBJ1-2 | TRBV29-1 | TGCAGCGTTGCGGACTCCTGGGGGGGTGGCTATGGCTACACCTTC | CSVADSWGGGYGYTF
few | TRBD2 | 17 | TRBJ2-2 | TRBV5-4 | TGTGCCAGCAGCAGAGGACTAGCGGGGACCTACACCGGGGAGCTGTTTTTT | CASSRGLAGTYTGELFF
NA | TRBD2 | 14 | TRBJ2-1 | TRBV10-3 | TGTGCCATCAGTGTTGGCGGGGGGTACAATGAGCAGTTCTTC | CAISVGGGYNEQFF
NA | NA | 12 | TRBJ1-2 | TRBV5-6 | TGTGCCAGCAGCTTGACGGGGGGCGGCTACACCTTC | CASSLTGGGYTF
NA | NA | 13 | TRBJ1-5 | TRBV7-2 | TGTGCCAGCGGAGGTTTTGGCAATCAGCCCCAGCATTTT | CASGGFGNQPQHF
NA | TRBD1 | 19 | TRBJ2-1 | TRBV24-1 | TGTGCCACCAGTGATTTTAAAAGCCGGGACAGGGACCATTACAATGAGCAGTTCTTC | CATSDFKSRDRDHYNEQFF
once | NA | 13 | TRBJ1-1 | TRBV12-3/TRBV12-4 | TGTGCCAGCAGTGGACAGATTAACACTGAAGCTTTCTTT | CASSGQINTEAFF
NA | NA | 15 | TRBJ1-2 | TRBV7-2 | TGTGCCAGCAGCCTCCCAGGACAGAAAGCTTATGGCTACACCTTC | CASSLPGQKAYGYTF
NA | NA | 14 | TRBJ1-4 | TRBV3-1/TRBV3-2 | TGTGCCAGCAGCCAATGGACAGTGAATGAAAAACTGTTTTTT | CASSQWTVNEKLFF
NA | NA | 15 | TRBJ2-1 | TRBV6-5 | TGTGCCAGCGCCCGGGGAAATCGAGCCTACAATGAGCAGTTCTTC | CASARGNRAYNEQFF
NA | TRBD1 | 13 | TRBJ1-3 | TRBV12-3/TRBV12-4 | TGTGCCAGCAGCAGGGGGTCCGGAAACACCATATATTTT | CASSRGSGNTIYF
once | NA | 18 | TRBJ2-1 | TRBV5-1 | TGCGCCAGCAGCGCCCCCTCTGAGGCTTGGGACAATTACAATGAGCAGTTCTTC | CASSAPSEAWDNYNEQFF
NA | TRBD1 | 15 | TRBJ2-7 | TRBV7-2 | TGTGCCAGCAGCCGCGGGACAGGGGGCTCCTACGAGCAGTACTTC | CASSRGTGGSYEQYF
NA | TRBD2 | 16 | TRBJ2-2 | TRBV24-1 | TGTGCCACCGGCGGACTAGCGGGGGATAACACCGGGGAGCTGTTTTTT | CATGGLAGDNTGELFF
NA | NA | 15 | TRBJ2-1 | TRBV5-1 | TGCGCCAGCAGCTTAACGAGTGGGCACTACAATGAGCAGTTCTTC | CASSLTSGHYNEQFF
NA | NA | 17 | TRBJ1-5 | TRBV21-1 | TGTGCCAGCAGCAAAGTTTCGACAGTCCCGAGCAATCAGCCCCAGCATTTT | CASSKVSTVPSNQPQHF
NA | TRBD1 | 15 | TRBJ1-2 | TRBV5-6 | TGTGCCAGCAGCTTGAGGCAGACAGGGCCTTATGGCTACACCTTC | CASSLRQTGPYGYTF
NA | NA | 11 | TRBJ1-4 | TRBV6-5 | TGTGCCAGCAAATCTCTTGAAAAACTGTTTTTT | CASKSLEKLFF
NA | NA | 11 | TRBJ1-1 | TRBV3-1/TRBV3-2 | TGTGCCAGCAGCCAAGAAGAGGGAGCTTTCTTT | CASSQEEGAFF
NA | NA | 13 | TRBJ1-2 | TRBV7-9 | TGTGCCAGCAGCTTAGGACAGTCTCCTGGCTACACCTTC | CASSLGQSPGYTF
NA | NA | 15 | TRBJ2-5 | TRBV28 | TGTGCCAGCAGTTTTATATTAGGGGGACGCGAGACCCAGTACTTC | CASSFILGGRETQYF
NA | TRBD1 | 13 | TRBJ1-2 | TRBV19 | TGTGCCAGTAGGGACAGGCGGATCTATGGCTACACCTTC | CASRDRRIYGYTF
NA | NA | 11 | TRBJ1-4 | TRBV3-1/TRBV3-2 | TGTGCCAGCAGCCAGGCTGAAAAACTGTTTTTT | CASSQAEKLFF
NA | NA | 14 | TRBJ1-2 | TRBV19 | TGTGCCAGTAGTATAGGGGCGGGAGGCTATGGCTACACCTTC | CASSIGAGGYGYTF
NA | NA | 13 | TRBJ1-2 | TRBV5-6 | TGTGCCAGCAGCTTGAGGACAAACTATGGCTACACCTTC | CASSLRTNYGYTF
NA | NA | 15 | TRBJ1-4 | TRBV15 | TGTGCCACCAGCAGAGAACCGGGACAAAGTGAAAAACTGTTTTTT | CATSREPGQSEKLFF
NA | NA | 17 | TRBJ1-5 | TRBV28 | TGTGCCAGCAGTCCTTCCGTGGGCAGGGGCAGCAATCAGCCCCAGCATTTT | CASSPSVGRGSNQPQHF
NA | NA | 13 | TRBJ2-1 | TRBV6-5 | TGTGCCAGCAGTTCTCCCAGGGTCGATGAGCAGTTCTTC | CASSSPRVDEQFF
NA | TRBD2 | 14 | TRBJ2-1 | TRBV6-2/TRBV6-3 | TGTGCCAGCAGCCGGGGGGTTGCCTACAATGAGCAGTTCTTC | CASSRGVAYNEQFF
NA | NA | 13 | TRBJ1-2 | TRBV28 | TGTGCCAGCAGTTTAACGTCGGGGGATGGCTACACCTTC | CASSLTSGDGYTF
NA | NA | 13 | TRBJ1-4 | TRBV29-1 | TGCAGCGGGCTCGGACACGCTGCTGGGCAACTGTTTTTT | CSGLGHAAGQLFF
NA | NA | 14 | TRBJ1-2 | TRBV14 | TGTGCCAGCAGCCCCGACAGGCTAAGCTATGGCTACACCTTC | CASSPDRLSYGYTF
NA | TRBD1 | 14 | TRBJ2-7 | TRBV7-9 | TGTGCCAGCAGCTTAGAAGGGGGCACCTACGAGCAGTACTTC | CASSLEGGTYEQYF
NA | TRBD2 | 16 | TRBJ2-3 | TRBV3-1/TRBV3-2 | TGTGCCAGCAGCCAAGCGGGGGGGGGCTTAGCAGATACGCAGTATTTT | CASSQAGGGLADTQYF
NA | NA | 12 | TRBJ2-5 | TRBV4-2 | TGTGCCAGCAGCCAAGATTGGGGGGCCCAGTACTTC | CASSQDWGAQYF
few | NA | 13 | TRBJ1-1 | TRBV4-2 | TGTGCCAGCAGCCAAGACACGTTTTCAAGCGCTTTCTTT | CASSQDTFSSAFF
few | NA | 15 | TRBJ1-2 | TRBV4-2 | TGTGCCAGCAGCCAAAGCCGTCTAGGTGGGTATGGCTACACCTTC | CASSQSRLGGYGYTF
NA | NA | 13 | TRBJ1-2 | TRBV15 | TGTGCCACCAGCAGAGCCCCAGTCTATGGCTACACCTTC | CATSRAPVYGYTF
NA | TRBD1 | 16 | TRBJ2-1 | TRBV18 | TGTGCCAGCTCATTCGATTGGGACAGCTCCTACAATGAGCAGTTCTTC | CASSFDWDSSYNEQFF
NA | TRBD1 | 12 | TRBJ1-5 | TRBV28 | TGTGCCAGCGGGACAGGCCATCAGCCCCAGCATTTT | CASGTGHQPQHF
NA | TRBD1 | 13 | TRBJ1-2 | TRBV6-5 | TGTGCCAGCAGGGGACAGGGGATGGCTGGCTACACCTTC | CASRGQGMAGYTF
NA | NA | 14 | TRBJ1-1 | TRBV6-2/TRBV6-3 | TGTGCCAGCAGTTACTCGGGACATTACACTGAAGCTTTCTTT | CASSYSGHYTEAFF
NA | TRBD1 | 15 | TRBJ1-6 | TRBV18 | TGTGCCAGCTCACCACCGAAGGGGGCTGGATCACCCCTCCACTTT | CASSPPKGAGSPLHF
NA | NA | 13 | TRBJ1-4 | TRBV7-9 | TGTGCCAGCAGTTCCGTTCCAACGGTAAAACTGTTTTTT | CASSSVPTVKLFF
NA | TRBD2 | 15 | TRBJ2-5 | TRBV5-4 | TGTGCCAGCAGCGGGACTAGCGGGGGATGGGAGACCCAGTACTTC | CASSGTSGGWETQYF
few | NA | 15 | TRBJ1-4 | TRBV5-1 | TGCGCCAGCAGCTTGGCGGGGTCGACTAATGAAAAACTGTTTTTT | CASSLAGSTNEKLFF
NA | NA | 14 | TRBJ2-7 | TRBV5-1 | TGCGCCAGCAGTGTCTCCCCCTCCAGTTACGAGCAGTACTTC | CASSVSPSSYEQYF
NA | TRBD1 | 15 | TRBJ1-4 | TRBV6-2/TRBV6-3 | TGTGCCAGCAGTCCCCACAGGGGGCGGGATGAAAAACTGTTTTTT | CASSPHRGRDEKLFF